This paragraph covers one T cell receptor (beta chain) sequence. The data derive from a study of T cell changes during pregnancy in multiple sclerosis. V shed 7 bases, J shed 2 bases, and the junction held 16 bases outside the gene matches. The length of the CDR3 is 19 residues. CDR1 MNHEY and CDR2 SMNVEV come from the germline V gene (reference sequence). Data came from immunoSEQ multiplex PCR; TCRdb stores just in-frame clones and leaves some out. The sample lists roughly 60,000 clones; roughly 91% were seen once. The chain joins TRBV27 to TRBJ2-3; 12 nucleotides match TRBD2. The sample in question was peripheral blood, obtained in the second trimester of pregnancy. The TCR was taken from a female donor in good health, enrolled as a control in a pregnancy study. CDR3 protein: CASTLIGLAGGPNTDTQYF. The DNA for the CDR3 is TGTGCCAGCACCCTCATTGGGCTAGCGGGGGGGCCCAACACAGATACGCAGTATTTT.